A single sample is the source of the 25 T cell receptor beta chains below, sequenced in a study of T cell changes during pregnancy in multiple sclerosis. Data came from immunoSEQ multiplex PCR; TCRdb stores just in-frame clones and leaves some out. The data hold tens of thousands of clones, with roughly nine tenths observed a single time. The sequenced sample was CD8+ T cells from peripheral blood mononuclear cells, obtained in the second trimester of pregnancy. These receptors were collected from a female donor with multiple sclerosis, enrolled in a pregnancy study.

The J gene is TRBJ1-1, the V gene TRBV6-5; 9 nucleotides match TRBD1. Germline CDR1 and CDR2: MNHEY and SVGAGI. The J segment lost 0 bases and the V segment lost 0 bases, leaving 2 bases of the junction unmatched. CDR3 length: 16 residues. The CDR3 protein is CASSYSRTGVNTEAFF. Here the CDR3 DNA reads TGTGCCAGCAGTTACTCACGGACAGGGGTGAACACTGAAGCTTTCTTT.

The chain uses TRBV29-1 and TRBJ1-1; D not resolved. The CDR3 totals 13 residues. From germline, CDR1 is SQVTM and CDR2 ANQGSEA. V was cut by 0 bases and J by 1 base, with 6 bases left in between. The CDR3 DNA reads TGCAGCGTTGAAGATATCTCGAACACTGAAGCTTTCTTT. Protein: CSVEDISNTEAFF.

About this clone: Other nucleotide sequences in the sample specify the same CDR3. This rearrangement joins TRBV30 to TRBJ1-1; unclear D gene. The CDR3 is 11 residues long. Trimming took off 8 bases at V and 5 bases at J, with 12 bases between the two ends. Per germline, CDR1 GTSNPN and CDR2 SVGIG (reference sequence). CDR3 amino acids: CAASRGTEAFF. The CDR3 bases are TGTGCCGCTTCCCGAGGGACTGAAGCTTTCTTT.

V is TRBV10-2 and J is TRBJ1-5, with TRBD1 matching 7 bases. CDR1 and CDR2 (germline): WSHSY, SAAADI. This CDR3 has 15 residues. V was clipped by 5 bases and J by 6 bases; unmatched bases: 10. CDR3 nucleotides: TGCGCCAGCAGTTCCGACAGGGTGAGGGGTCAGCCCCAGCATTTT. Protein product: CASSSDRVRGQPQHF.

The chain links TRBV5-6 to TRBJ2-1, with 7 positions matching TRBD2. Looked up from germline, CDR1 is SGHDT and CDR2 is YYEEEE. V lost 7 bases, J lost 3 bases, and 13 bases stayed unmatched. The CDR3 is 16 residues long. This chain's CDR3 is CASRTAIAGVYNEQFF. As DNA, the CDR3 is TGTGCCAGCCGCACCGCTATCGCGGGAGTCTACAATGAGCAGTTCTTC.

The chain combines TRBV5-1 with TRBJ2-3; D possibly corresponds to TRBD1 (6 bases). Germline V lookup: CDR1 SGHRS, CDR2 YFSETQ. The V gene lost 5 bases and the J gene lost 4 bases, with 23 bases spanning the gap. This CDR3 comprises 17 residues. The CDR3 coding sequence is TGCGCCAGCAGACCGTCCGGGACACCGAAGACCTCAGATACGCAGTATTTT. This sequence encodes CASRPSGTPKTSDTQYF.

This clone has a single count. The chain has TRBV4-2 and TRBJ2-2; 13 bases align to TRBD2. CDR3 length: 20 amino acids. The V gene end was trimmed by 2 bases and the J gene end by 8 bases; junction bases not matched to a gene: 17. The V gene's germline CDR1 is LGHNA and CDR2 YNFKEQ. CDR3 nucleotides: TGTGCCAGCAGCCAACCAAGTCCCGACCGGACTAGCGGGAGAATGGGGGAGCTGTTTTTT. This sequence encodes CASSQPSPDRTSGRMGELFF.

V and J are TRBV19 and TRBJ2-7; tentatively, D is TRBD2 (6 bases). CDR1 LNHDA and CDR2 SQIVND come from the germline V gene (reference sequence). The V gene lost 5 bases and the J gene lost 3 bases, with 17 bases spanning the gap. This CDR3 spans 15 amino acids. CDR3 residues: CASSGHVAGFYEQYF. The CDR3 nucleotides are TGTGCCAGTAGTGGGCATGTTGCGGGATTCTACGAGCAGTACTTC.

The chain carries TRBV4-3 and TRBJ2-5, with D unresolved. Germline CDR1 LGHNA, CDR2 YSLEER. The CDR3 loop spans 16 amino acids. The V and J ends lost 5 bases and 2 bases respectively, with 18 bases between them. CDR3: CASSLRNTAPQETQYF. The CDR3 DNA is TGCGCCAGCAGCTTACGAAATACTGCTCCTCAAGAGACCCAGTACTTC.

V gene TRBV25-1 combines with J gene TRBJ1-6; possible D gene TRBD1, 5 bases. With 2 bases removed from V and 6 bases from J, the gap between germline ends came to 8 bases. The CDR3 runs to 14 residues. The germline gives CDR1 MGHDK, CDR2 SYGVNS. The CDR3 DNA reads as TGTGCCAGCAGTGAACAGGGTAGTAATTCACCCCTCCACTTT. Translated, it gives CASSEQGSNSPLHF.

The CDR3 DNA is TGTGCCAGCATTCTGGCGCGGGAGCAGTACTTC. Amino acid sequence: CASILAREQYF. V gene TRBV2 combines with J gene TRBJ2-7, with D unresolved. Per the germline V gene, CDR1 is SNHLY and CDR2 is FYNNEI. This CDR3 comprises 11 residues. The V end was cut by 7 bases, the J end by 7 bases, with 11 bases between.

The V call is TRBV29-1, the J call TRBJ1-1; TRBD1 is a possible D gene (5 bases). V lost 4 bases and J 10 bases, leaving 7 bases between the germline ends. This CDR3 has 9 residues. Per the germline V gene, CDR1 is SQVTM and CDR2 is ANQGSEA. CDR3 in amino acids: CSVGGGAFF. The CDR3, as DNA: TGCAGCGTTGGGGGGGGAGCTTTCTTT.

The rearrangement links TRBV7-2 to TRBJ2-1, with TRBD2 matching over 7 bases. The CDR3 has 15 amino acids. Germline V gene data show CDR1 as SGHTA and CDR2 as FQGNSA. With 3 bases clipped from V and 2 bases from J, the junction kept 4 bases outside the gene matches. CDR3 sequence reads: CASSFTSEPYNEQFF. As DNA, the CDR3 is TGTGCCAGCAGCTTTACTAGCGAGCCCTACAATGAGCAGTTCTTC.

The CDR3 DNA sequence: TGCGCCAGCAGCCAAGAGGGGGGTGGGGGAGGGCCGGATGAGCAGTTCTTC. This sequence encodes CASSQEGGGGGPDEQFF. The V and J genes are TRBV4-1 and TRBJ2-1; TRBD2 agrees at 7 bases. This CDR3 region has 17 residues. V lost 0 bases to trimming and J lost 8 bases; unmatched junction nucleotides: 13. Germline assignment: CDR1 MGHRA and CDR2 YSYEKL.

V usage is TRBV7-3 and J usage is TRBJ2-3; 14 bases fit TRBD2. Germline V gene lookup returns CDR1 SGHTA and CDR2 FQGTGA. The J segment lost 4 bases and the V segment lost 5 bases, leaving 14 bases of the junction unmatched. This CDR3 has 19 residues. The chain's CDR3 is CASSPPLGTSGSTADTQYF. In DNA, the CDR3 is TGTGCCAGCAGCCCCCCTCTGGGGACTAGCGGGAGTACCGCAGATACGCAGTATTTT.

J is TRBJ2-5 and V is TRBV30, with D uncertain. Germline CDR1 is GTSNPN and CDR2 is SVGIG (reference sequence). There are 14 residues in the CDR3. V was trimmed by 2 bases and J by 5 bases, leaving 15 bases between them. The CDR3 DNA follows: TGTGCCTGGAGTCTACAGAGTATGGTGGAGACCCAGTACTTC. Protein: CAWSLQSMVETQYF.

The rearrangement uses TRBV5-1 and TRBJ1-1; 9 bases map to TRBD1. This CDR3 has 20 residues. CDR1 is SGHRS, CDR2 YFSETQ, per germline. The trim removed 1 base at V and 1 base at J, leaving 17 bases unmatched. CDR3 sequence: CASSLRGTGRPPSENTEAFF. For the CDR3, the DNA is TGCGCCAGCAGCTTGAGAGGGACAGGGAGGCCCCCGTCGGAGAACACTGAAGCTTTCTTT.

This chain joins TRBV6-5 and TRBJ2-5; 8 bases match TRBD2. Trimming cost V 5 bases and J 4 bases; bases outside gene matches: 9. In germline, CDR1 is MNHEY, CDR2 SVGAGI. The CDR3 extends over 15 amino acids. CDR3 in DNA: TGTGCCAGCAGTGGCCCGGGGGCGGGAGGAGAGACCCAGTACTTC. Translated, it gives CASSGPGAGGETQYF.

V gene TRBV7-9 combines with J gene TRBJ2-1; D is possibly TRBD2 (5 bases). Germline V CDR1 and CDR2: SEHNR, FQNEAQ (reference sequence). V lost 4 bases to trimming and J lost 6 bases, with 16 bases between them. This CDR3 is 15 amino acids long. The CDR3 reads CASSCPSWLRNEQFF. In DNA, the CDR3 is TGTGCCAGCAGCTGTCCTAGCTGGTTGCGCAATGAGCAGTTCTTC.

This clone was detected only once. The genes are TRBV10-2 and TRBJ1-2; maybe TRBD1 (5 bases). The CDR3 has 14 amino acids. V was trimmed by 3 bases and J by 2 bases, leaving 10 bases between them. Germline V gene lookup returns CDR1 WSHSY and CDR2 SAAADI. The CDR3 protein is CASSDSTVNYGYTF. The CDR3 DNA follows: TGCGCCAGCAGTGATTCGACAGTCAACTATGGCTACACCTTC.

The CDR3 loop is CASSPLTGGSTEAFF. As DNA, the CDR3 is TGTGCCAGCAGCCCCCTGACAGGGGGGAGCACTGAAGCTTTCTTT. The J gene is TRBJ1-1, the V gene TRBV5-4, with 9 bases that match TRBD1. The V gene end was trimmed by 4 bases and the J gene end by 4 bases; junction bases not matched to a gene: 8. Germline CDR1 SGHNT, CDR2 YYREEE (reference sequence). The CDR3 has 15 amino acids.

The chain joins TRBV19 to TRBJ2-7; 9 positions agree with TRBD1. The CDR3 has 15 amino acids. After removal of 3 bases from V and 2 bases from J, the junction contained 5 bases not matched to a gene. Per the germline V gene, CDR1 is LNHDA and CDR2 is SQIVND (reference sequence). The CDR3 sequence: CASSMAGTGTYEQYF. CDR3 nucleotide sequence: TGTGCCAGTAGTATGGCTGGGACAGGGACCTACGAGCAGTACTTC. Full variable domain (outside the CDR3, taken from reference TRBV19 and TRBJ2-7): DGGITQSPKYLFRKEGQNVTLSCEQNLNHDAMYWYRQDPGQGLRLIYYSQIVNDFQKGDIAEGYSVSREKKESFPLTVTSAQKNPTAFYLCASSMAGTGTYEQYFGPGTRLTVT.

This clone is medium-sized in the sample. The chain combines TRBV27 with TRBJ1-2; 7 nucleotides line up with TRBD1. This CDR3 spans 14 amino acids. CDR1 and CDR2 from the germline V gene are MNHEY and SMNVEV (reference sequence). The V segment lost 5 bases and the J segment 6 bases; nucleotides outside the gene matches: 9. The DNA for the CDR3 is TGTGCCAGCAGTGCTTTGGACAGGTTGGATGGCTACACCTTC. Translated: CASSALDRLDGYTF.

This chain uses TRBV9 with TRBJ1-1, with 7 positions matching TRBD1. The V gene end was trimmed by 2 bases and the J gene end by 1 base; junction bases not matched to a gene: 2. Germline CDR1 SGDLS, CDR2 YYNGEE. CDR3 length equals 14 residues. The CDR3 loop is CASSVGTANTEAFF. CDR3 in DNA: TGTGCCAGCAGCGTCGGGACAGCGAACACTGAAGCTTTCTTT.

This clone counts as medium-sized (0.01 to 0.1%). J is TRBJ2-5 and V is TRBV11-2, with 8 bases that match TRBD2. This CDR3 contains 15 residues. Losses at the gene ends were 2 bases for V and 2 bases for J; bases not matched to a gene: 4. From germline, CDR1 is SGHAT and CDR2 FQNNGV. CDR3 DNA: TGTGCCAGCAGCTTACTAGCGGGTCTACAAGAGACCCAGTACTTC. Translated, it gives CASSLLAGLQETQYF. The complete variable domain, with remaining parts taken from reference TRBV11-2 and TRBJ2-5, reads EAGVAQSPRYKIIEKRQSVAFWCNPISGHATLYWYQQILGQGPKLLIQFQNNGVVDDSQLPKDRFSAERLKGVDSTLKIQPAKLEDSAVYLCASSLLAGLQETQYFGPGTRLLVL.